Listed below are T cell receptor beta chains from one sample, sequenced in a study of beta chain features in type 1 diabetes. Generated by immunoSEQ multiplex PCR, the TCRdb table keeps only in-frame clones and is missing some. This sample has some 250,000 clones, with about 15% found just once. Sequencing input: naive CD4+ T cells from blood. These receptors all come from a man aged 25-45 years with type 1 diabetes. Each CDR3 is given with its conserved first and last residue. The D gene is left open where the match is weak. Clone size appears in some rows only: once, few, many, or a class for an expanded clone.

abundance,j_gene,d_gene,v_gene,CDR3aa,CDR3nt
.,TRBJ2-5,.,TRBV4-1,CASSQRDGTRGQETQYF,TGCGCCAGCAGCCAACGGGACGGGACCAGGGGTCAAGAGACCCAGTACTTC
few,TRBJ2-3,.,TRBV18,CASSPLTGETDTQYF,TGTGCCAGCTCACCACTGACGGGGGAAACAGATACGCAGTATTTT
.,TRBJ1-5,TRBD1,TRBV18,CASSPQGAGQPQHF,TGTGCCAGCTCACCTCAGGGGGCCGGGCAGCCCCAGCATTTT
.,TRBJ1-2,.,TRBV6-1,CASSERNYGYTF,TGTGCCAGCAGTGAACGGAACTATGGCTACACCTTC
.,TRBJ2-1,.,TRBV7-7,CASSLGRPSDEQFF,TGTGCCAGCAGCTTAGGGCGGCCCAGCGACGAGCAGTTCTTC
few,TRBJ2-1,.,TRBV29-1,CSVGLLGKAENEQFF,TGCAGCGTTGGGTTACTCGGGAAGGCGGAGAATGAGCAGTTCTTC
few,TRBJ2-3,.,TRBV5-1,CASSLARGTDTQYF,TGCGCCAGCAGCTTGGCTCGAGGCACAGATACGCAGTATTTT
.,TRBJ1-2,.,TRBV6-6,CASSYGTGRGYTF,TGTGCCAGCAGTTACGGTACAGGGCGGGGCTACACCTTC
.,TRBJ1-1,.,TRBV6-5,CASRANTEAFF,TGTGCCAGCAGGGCGAACACTGAAGCTTTCTTT
.,TRBJ2-1,TRBD1,TRBV5-6,CASSLKGAPRDEQFF,TGTGCCAGCAGCTTAAAGGGGGCGCCTAGGGATGAGCAGTTCTTC
.,TRBJ2-5,TRBD1,TRBV4-1,CASSQVDREETQYF,TGCGCCAGCAGCCAAGTTGACAGGGAAGAGACCCAGTACTTC
few,TRBJ2-7,TRBD1,TRBV6-5,CASSRTGGSYEQYF,TGTGCCAGCAGCCGGACAGGGGGGAGCTACGAGCAGTACTTC
few,TRBJ1-5,.,TRBV14,CASSQATGTPQHF,TGTGCCAGCAGCCAAGCCACAGGGACGCCCCAGCATTTT
few,TRBJ1-3,.,TRBV12-5,CASGFSGGQAGNTIYF,TGTGCTAGTGGTTTCTCCGGGGGGCAAGCTGGAAACACCATATATTTT
few,TRBJ2-1,.,TRBV4-1,CASSQGTTNEQFF,TGCGCCAGCAGCCAAGGGACAACCAATGAGCAGTTCTTC
few,TRBJ2-7,TRBD1,TRBV5-1,CASSLGPPGQGTSYEQYF,TGCGCCAGCAGCTTGGGGCCTCCGGGACAGGGGACGTCCTACGAGCAGTACTTC
.,TRBJ2-7,TRBD1,TRBV7-9,CASSFEGTVAYEQYF,TGTGCCAGCAGCTTTGAGGGGACAGTGGCCTACGAGCAGTACTTC
.,TRBJ1-1,.,TRBV21-1,CASSYPGGHTEAFF,TGTGCCAGCAGCTACCCAGGTGGGCACACTGAAGCTTTCTTT
few,TRBJ2-5,TRBD1,TRBV5-1,CASSLSQGAGETQYF,TGCGCCAGCAGCTTATCACAGGGGGCCGGGGAGACCCAGTACTTC
.,TRBJ2-3,TRBD1,TRBV5-5,CASSSSHGTVPDTQYF,TGTGCCAGCAGCTCCTCCCATGGGACAGTACCAGATACGCAGTATTTT
few,TRBJ2-1,TRBD2,TRBV6-5,CASSYSGGSSYNEQFF,TGTGCCAGCAGTTACTCCGGGGGGAGCTCCTACAATGAGCAGTTCTTC
.,TRBJ2-1,.,TRBV11-2,CASSYQREQFF,TGTGCCAGCAGCTACCAGCGGGAGCAGTTCTTC
.,TRBJ2-3,.,TRBV6-1,CASSDYPSPNTQYF,TGTGCCAGCAGTGATTATCCTAGTCCAAATACGCAGTATTTT
.,TRBJ2-7,.,TRBV5-6,CASSLQEYEQYF,TGTGCCAGCAGCTTGCAGGAATACGAGCAGTACTTC
.,TRBJ2-1,.,TRBV5-4,CASSLDYYNEQFF,TGTGCCAGCAGCTTGGACTACTACAATGAGCAGTTCTTC
.,TRBJ1-1,.,TRBV10-3,CAISRADTEAFF,TGTGCCATCAGCCGTGCGGACACTGAAGCTTTCTTT
.,TRBJ2-5,.,TRBV2,CASSKRTNQETQYF,TGTGCCAGCAGTAAAAGGACAAATCAAGAGACCCAGTACTTC
few,TRBJ2-3,TRBD2,TRBV5-1,CASSGSGDRTDTQYF,TGCGCCAGCAGCGGTAGCGGGGACCGCACAGATACGCAGTATTTT
.,TRBJ2-7,.,TRBV15,CATSREVSYEQYF,TGTGCCACCAGCAGAGAGGTCAGCTACGAGCAGTACTTC
.,TRBJ2-7,.,TRBV5-1,CASSLETGKSYEQYF,TGCGCCAGCAGCTTGGAAACAGGGAAGTCCTACGAGCAGTACTTC
few,TRBJ2-7,TRBD1,TRBV6-1,CASSEDREASEQYF,TGTGCCAGCAGTGAGGACAGGGAAGCGTCCGAGCAGTACTTC
few,TRBJ2-7,.,TRBV4-1,CASSQDRGREQYF,TGCGCCAGCAGCCAAGACAGGGGTCGCGAGCAGTACTTC
.,TRBJ2-7,.,TRBV11-2,CASSLGLPYEQYF,TGTGCCAGCAGCCTCGGACTACCGTACGAGCAGTACTTC
few,TRBJ1-2,TRBD1,TRBV10-3,CAISESTGPNGYTF,TGTGCCATCAGTGAGTCGACAGGGCCGAATGGCTACACCTTC
.,TRBJ2-1,TRBD2,TRBV5-8,CASSAGTSGYNEQFF,TGTGCCAGCAGCGCGGGGACTAGCGGCTACAATGAGCAGTTCTTC
few,TRBJ1-1,TRBD1,TRBV5-1,CASSQQGADTEAFF,TGCGCCAGCAGCCAACAGGGGGCTGACACTGAAGCTTTCTTT